Listed below are T cell receptor beta chains from one sample, sequenced in a study of PD-L1 blockade in urothelial cancer. Sequenced by immunoSEQ multiplex PCR; TCRdb stores in-frame clones only, minus some. This table has about 87,000 clones, about four fifths appearing once. Source: PBMCs, taken around atezolizumab (anti-PD-L1) treatment. The origin of the receptors is a man in his sixties with urothelial cancer. The CDR3 runs from the conserved cysteine through the conserved F or W. Each record gives: clone size, V gene, D gene, J gene, CDR3 DNA, CDR3 protein. D genes are given only for firm matches. Size tells how often a clone was seen (once, few, many) or the class of an expanded clone, and some rows leave it out.

>NA|TRBV18|NA|TRBJ2-3
TGTGCCAGCTCACCGGACTACATCCCCGCGCAGTATTTT
CASSPDYIPAQYF
>NA|TRBV5-1|NA|TRBJ2-1
TGCGCCAGCAGCCCCGGGAGATCATACAATGAGCAGTTCTTC
CASSPGRSYNEQFF
>NA|TRBV9|NA|TRBJ1-2
TGTGCCAGCAGCACTCCCCGCCAAGGGGTCGCCTTC
CASSTPRQGVAF
>NA|TRBV19|NA|TRBJ1-2
TGTGCCAGTAGTATAGCCCCCCCGGCCAGGGATGACTATGGCTACACCTTC
CASSIAPPARDDYGYTF
>NA|TRBV19|TRBD2|TRBJ2-7
TGTGCCAGTAGTATATCTAGCGGGGGCCGGAGCTCCTACGAGCAGTACTTC
CASSISSGGRSSYEQYF
>NA|TRBV29-1|NA|TRBJ1-1
TGCAGCGCTCCGGGACAACTGAACACTGAAGCTTTCTTT
CSAPGQLNTEAFF
>NA|TRBV28|TRBD1|TRBJ1-2
TGTGCCAGCAGTCAAGGGGGTTCAGGGGGTTATGGCTACACCTTC
CASSQGGSGGYGYTF
>few|TRBV10-1|NA|TRBJ1-2
TGCGCCAGCAGTGAGTCTGCGACAAGCAGCTATGGCTACACCTTC
CASSESATSSYGYTF
>NA|TRBV6-5|NA|TRBJ2-1
TGTGCCAGCAGTTCCGGGACAGAGCAGTTCTTC
CASSSGTEQFF
>NA|TRBV2|TRBD1|TRBJ1-1
TGTGCCAGCAGTCGGGGACAGGGGGCGGCTGAAGCTTTCTTT
CASSRGQGAAEAFF
>NA|TRBV6-1|TRBD1|TRBJ1-5
TGTGCCAGCAGTGAACAGGGGGCTATCGGTCAGCCCCAGCATTTT
CASSEQGAIGQPQHF
>NA|TRBV7-9|TRBD1|TRBJ2-7
TGTGCCAGCAGCTTAGGGACAGGGCCCTACGAGCAGTACTTC
CASSLGTGPYEQYF
>NA|TRBV10-3|NA|TRBJ2-3
TGTGCCATCAGTGAGTCGGTGGGCCGCACAGATACGCAGTATTTT
CAISESVGRTDTQYF
>NA|TRBV5-1|NA|TRBJ1-4
TGCGCCAGCAGCTTAAATCCAGCCGCGGGGAATGAAAAACTGTTTTTT
CASSLNPAAGNEKLFF
>NA|TRBV7-8|NA|TRBJ2-7
TGTGCCAGCAGCTTATCTGCGGGTGGAGGGGCCTACGAGCAGTACTTC
CASSLSAGGGAYEQYF
>NA|TRBV4-3|NA|TRBJ1-5
TGCGCCAGCAGCCAAGAACAAGATCAGCCCCAGCATTTT
CASSQEQDQPQHF
>NA|TRBV2|NA|TRBJ1-5
TGTGCCAGCAGGTGGACAGTCTCCACTAATCAGCCCCAGCATTTT
CASRWTVSTNQPQHF
>few|TRBV6-5|TRBD2|TRBJ2-7
TGTGCCAGCAGCCTCGGGACTAGCAGGGTGCAGTACTTC
CASSLGTSRVQYF
>NA|TRBV5-1|NA|TRBJ2-7
TGCGCCAGCAGCTTGGCCTTGGGGGGAAGCTCCTACGAGCAGTACTTC
CASSLALGGSSYEQYF
>NA|TRBV6-5|TRBD1|TRBJ1-4
TGTGCCAGCAGTTACTCCACGGGACAGGGGGGGGAAAAACTGTTTTTT
CASSYSTGQGGEKLFF
>NA|TRBV14|NA|TRBJ2-5
TGTGCCAGCAGCCAAGATCGTATGGGCGCAGGGACCCAGTACTTC
CASSQDRMGAGTQYF
>once|TRBV5-1|TRBD1|TRBJ2-7
TGCGCCAGCAGCCCGACCGGGACAGGGGTTTACGAGCAGTACTTC
CASSPTGTGVYEQYF
>NA|TRBV5-1|TRBD1|TRBJ1-1
TGCGCCAGCAGCCCCACCGGGACAGGGGACACTGAAGCTTTCTTT
CASSPTGTGDTEAFF
>NA|TRBV18|NA|TRBJ2-7
TGTGCCAGCTCACCACGGTTGTTTGGGGGCATGGGGGAGCAGTACTTC
CASSPRLFGGMGEQYF
>NA|TRBV5-1|NA|TRBJ1-4
TGCGCCAGCAGCTTACAGGGACCTAATGAAAAACTGTTTTTT
CASSLQGPNEKLFF
>NA|TRBV5-6|NA|TRBJ1-4
TGTGCCAGCAGTTTCGACCCTACAGGGCGTAATGAAAAACTGTTTTTT
CASSFDPTGRNEKLFF
>few|TRBV19|NA|TRBJ2-7
TGTGCCAGTAGTAGACAGGCGAACGAGCAGTACTTC
CASSRQANEQYF
>NA|TRBV9|TRBD2|TRBJ2-3
TGTGCCAGCAGCTCTAGCGGGATCCGCACAGATACGCAGTATTTT
CASSSSGIRTDTQYF
>NA|TRBV29-1|TRBD1|TRBJ2-4
TGCAGCGTTGATGGAGGACAGGGACGAGAGTACTTC
CSVDGGQGREYF
>once|TRBV6-5|TRBD2|TRBJ2-7
TGTGCCAGCAGTTACCGGGAGGAGCCCTACGAGCAGTACTTC
CASSYREEPYEQYF
>NA|TRBV19|TRBD1|TRBJ1-5
TGTGCCAGTGGCTTCGACAGGGTAAATAATCAGCCCCAGCATTTT
CASGFDRVNNQPQHF
>once|TRBV27|NA|TRBJ2-1
TGTGCCAGCAGCTTTAAACCGGGACTCACCGTCCACAATGAGCAGTTCTTC
CASSFKPGLTVHNEQFF
>few|TRBV30|TRBD1|TRBJ2-1
TGTGCCTGGGGGACAGAAATGGATGAGCAGTTCTTC
CAWGTEMDEQFF
>NA|TRBV4-3|TRBD1|TRBJ1-2
TGCGCCAGCAGCCAAGAGACAGGGGAGCATGGCTACACCTTC
CASSQETGEHGYTF
>NA|TRBV2|NA|TRBJ2-1
TGTGCCACCCCAAAGGACAGAATGTACAATGAGCAGTTCTTC
CATPKDRMYNEQFF
>NA|TRBV15|TRBD1|TRBJ1-2
TGTGCCACCAGCAGAGATCCTGACAGGGTTGAGGACGGCTACACCTTC
CATSRDPDRVEDGYTF
>NA|TRBV2|TRBD1|TRBJ1-2
TGTGCCAGCAGCGTACCCGGGACAGGGTTTGGCTACACCTTC
CASSVPGTGFGYTF
>NA|TRBV15|NA|TRBJ2-5
TGTGCCACCAGCAGACTGGTCGGGGAGTTGGGAGAGACCCAGTACTTC
CATSRLVGELGETQYF
>NA|TRBV14|NA|TRBJ1-1
TGTGCCAGCAGCCAAGATAGCATCCGCACTGAAGCTTTCTTT
CASSQDSIRTEAFF
>NA|TRBV4-2|NA|TRBJ2-2
TGTGCCAGCAGCCGTGGGTCGGGGGCAGGGGGCACCGGGGAGCTGTTTTTT
CASSRGSGAGGTGELFF